This TCR beta chain was profiled in a study of cytomegalovirus exposure and HLA in healthy donors. Study-wide points: Most subjects' HLA-A and HLA-B alleles were reportedly predicted from TCR beta sequences. Prior analysis indicated that the majority of TCR beta V segments exhibited productivity approximately 90% or approximately 30% of the time.

Primers: 60 Vbeta forward and 13 Jbeta reverse. The data were produced by immunoSEQ multiplex PCR, yet TCRdb's version contains in-frame clones alone and is incomplete. Of around 99,000 clones in the sample, about two thirds were seen once. Germline V gene sequence: CDR1 SQVTM, CDR2 ANQGSEA. The CDR3 totals 14 residues. Trimming took off 0 bases at V and 10 bases at J, with 19 bases between the two ends. A word on this clone: As yet, its antigen is unknown.

Specimen: PBMCs. The clonotype originates from a woman in her 70s in good health and CMV-seropositive. The gene calls are TRBV29-1 and TRBJ2-7; D ambiguous. In nucleotides, the CDR3 is TGCAGCGTTGAAGATCCAGACATCGTCCCCCTCCAGTACTTC. As protein: CSVEDPDIVPLQYF.